These T cell receptor beta chains were read from a single sample in a study of long-term antiretroviral therapy in people with HIV. Profiling relied on immunoSEQ multiplex PCR, and the TCRdb table lists in-frame clones only, not all of them. The sample includes approximately 33,000 clones, approximately 83% of them seen just once. The material sequenced was unsorted PBMCs, taken 0.8 years before starting antiretroviral therapy. These receptors all come from a man aged 18 to 29 with HIV. The CDR3 runs from the conserved cysteine through the conserved F or W. Clone size, where shown, is once, few, many, or a class for clones that have expanded.

v_gene	j_gene	abundance	CDR3aa
TRBV14	TRBJ2-4	.	CASSTGPGDIQYF
TRBV7-8	TRBJ2-3	.	CASSLSPDTDTQYF
TRBV7-3	TRBJ1-2	.	CASSPQGELTSYGYTF
TRBV9	TRBJ2-2	.	CASSVGTGSTGELFF
TRBV15	TRBJ2-3	.	CATSSDRSTDTQYF
TRBV11-2	TRBJ2-7	.	CASSFSPGRSYEQYF
TRBV7-2	TRBJ2-7	.	CASSSGTSGGPSYEQYF
TRBV7-9	TRBJ1-6	.	CASSVPGTGDSPLHF
TRBV7-3	TRBJ1-1	few	CASGGTGGSRAFF
TRBV19	TRBJ2-2	once	CASSMGSGELFF
TRBV7-9	TRBJ2-1	.	CASSLGAGVGEQFF
TRBV30	.	.	CAWSRSDEQYF
TRBV15	TRBJ2-7	.	CATSIRDSFYEQYF
TRBV7-3	TRBJ2-3	.	CASSLNRPDTQYF
TRBV7-9	TRBJ1-5	.	CASSLGGNNQPQHF
TRBV10-2	TRBJ2-1	.	CASSRTSGRAGYNEQFF
TRBV4-1	TRBJ1-1	once	CASSQVRVGGEAFF
TRBV19	TRBJ2-2	.	CASSIGQTNTGELFF
TRBV2	TRBJ2-1	.	CASSEGTSGRNGDEQFF
TRBV2	TRBJ2-7	.	CASSYRDRAYEQYF
TRBV7-9	TRBJ2-4	.	CASSLVGAENIQYF
TRBV9	TRBJ2-7	.	CASSATGLADYEQYF
TRBV11-2	TRBJ1-1	.	CASSLAVEYEAFF
TRBV7-2	TRBJ2-7	few	CASSLGTLEQYF
TRBV9	TRBJ1-3	.	CAPRPYSGNTIYF
TRBV30	TRBJ1-4	.	CAWRDGAGTNEKLFF
TRBV28	TRBJ2-7	.	CASSLEPGVYEQYF